This record covers a single T cell receptor (beta chain). Its antigen is currently unknown. The sample belongs to a study of cytomegalovirus exposure and HLA in healthy donors. TCRdb keeps only in-frame clones here, not all; method: immunoSEQ multiplex PCR. The sample yields about 330,000 clones, around 90% seen once. Study observations and caveats: In the 130 or so validation repertoires, 85% to 95% of cluster scores exceeded 0, per a later analysis. The authors enumerated some 160 TCR beta chains as linked to cytomegalovirus. The CMV antigen specificity of three CMV-associated chains was confirmed through in vitro analysis.

CDR1 is SNHLY, CDR2 FYNNEI, per germline. The CDR3 runs 14 residues. The V and J ends lost 9 bases and 1 base, in that order; junction bases with no gene match: 5. The chain has TRBV2 and TRBJ2-1; TRBD1 agrees at 8 bases. The sequence was obtained from a woman in her 30s in good health and CMV-seropositive. The sample consisted of PBMCs. The CDR3 region has the DNA TGTGCCAGTGGACAGGGAACGTCCTACAATGAGCAGTTCTTC. Protein sequence: CASGQGTSYNEQFF. Together with reference TRBV2 and TRBJ2-1, the CDR3 gives the full variable domain: EPEVTQTPSHQVTQMGQEVILRCVPISNHLYFYWYRQILGQKVEFLVSFYNNEISEKSEIFDDQFSVERPDGSNFTLKIRSTKLEDSAMYFCASGQGTSYNEQFFGPGTRLTVL.